This TCR beta chain was recovered during a study of regulatory T cells in long-lasting Graves disease (dated by TCRdb to the early 2020s). Context from the whole study: To count as having persistent Graves' disease, a patient had to have received antithyroid drug treatment for over 5 years with TSH receptor autoantibodies remaining persistently positive. The study was conducted in China and was registered as a clinical trial. Persistent Graves' disease patients were compared with newly diagnosed Graves' disease patients by peripheral blood TCR sequencing and RNA sequencing. In the clinical cohort, patients with persistent Graves' disease had used antithyroid drugs for an average of about 10.3 years. TCR sequencing covered 13 persistent and 20 or so newly diagnosed Graves' disease patients, some 33 samples in total. The paper's findings and limits, for the study overall: Sequencing and analysis were limited to the TCR beta chain. Compared with newly diagnosed patients, patients with persistent Graves' disease had lower TCR Shannon entropy and fewer highly expanded clones, which suggests clonal expansion. The authors noted that the small sample size was a limitation that may lower accuracy. Persistent disease showed preferential use of TRBV28, TRBJ1-2 and TRBJ2-5, whereas newly diagnosed disease favored TRBV20-1 and TRBJ2-1. Peripheral blood alone was examined, since thyroid tissue, which constituted the primary lesion, could not be accessed. Patients with persistent disease shared more public clonotypes (about 2,900) than newly diagnosed patients did (around 980).

In light of the paper, this sample's time point label describes: persistent/refractory GD, antithyroid drugs over 5 years with positive TRAb. For both TCR sequencing and RNA sequencing, RNA was extracted from PBMCs in TRIzol. Graves' disease was diagnosed according to American Thyroid Association guidelines. Patients for the study were recruited at an endocrinology department in Xi'an, China. Each patient gave around 9 milliliters of peripheral blood, collected in an EDTA anticoagulant tube. Ficoll Paque Plus density gradient separation was used to isolate PBMCs, and no further T cell sorting was performed. RNA quality was checked with an Agilent 2100 Bioanalyzer and agarose gel, and concentration with a NanoDrop 2000. This clonotype was seen ten or more times. This receptor's antigen is unknown. No base quality information exists; no much larger clone differs at one position. Including cysteine and phenylalanine, the CDR3 has 15 amino acids. Solely the CDR3 DNA is kept, with 45 bases framed from the first base. CDR1 is given as SGDLS and CDR2 as YYNGEE, both from the germline V gene. The germline V and J ends show losses of 0 bases and 4 bases respectively, and no gene match explains 4 bases of the junction.

Receptor amplification or capture employed multiplex PCR. The run used an Illumina HiSeq 4000. CDR3 regions were amplified by Arm-PCR with iRepertoire HTBI primers to construct TCR beta libraries. Before sequencing, the PCR products went through gel purification. As for how the authors treated the data: Across samples, 55 to 80 TRBV and over 11 TRBJ segments were identified and used for gene usage analysis of CDR3 amino acid clonotypes. Filtered high-quality paired reads were merged into contigs using COPE and FqMerger. BLAST was used to align contigs to the IMGT TRBV, TRBD and TRBJ reference genes, and CDR3 was defined following IMGT. Any clonotype with a frequency above 0.1% was counted as a highly expanded clone. Shannon entropy served as the measure of repertoire diversity, while the Gini coefficient captured V-J evenness. A clonotype was considered public if more than one individual shared it. TCRdb trimmed public reads at Q25 via fastp, called clones via MiXCR and kept in-frame beta chains. CDR3 protein duplicates are merged, each entry listing the most common genes and DNA. V and J calls and clone size were set by TCRdb, not the authors. This sample lists 400,000 to 500,000 distinct CDR3 sequences; around a fifth were detected once. The ten largest clones take up around 13% of the sample.

Here the chain combines TRBV9 and TRBJ1-2, with 9 bases in between that match TRBD1. Sequenced material: peripheral blood mononuclear cells (PBMCs), taken when the disease was refractory, from a patient treated with antithyroid drugs. This TCR came from a female donor with Graves disease. Here is the DNA: TGTGCCAGCAGCGTAGGGGGACAGGGAGGCTATGGCTACACCTTC. The encoded protein is CASSVGGQGGYGYTF.